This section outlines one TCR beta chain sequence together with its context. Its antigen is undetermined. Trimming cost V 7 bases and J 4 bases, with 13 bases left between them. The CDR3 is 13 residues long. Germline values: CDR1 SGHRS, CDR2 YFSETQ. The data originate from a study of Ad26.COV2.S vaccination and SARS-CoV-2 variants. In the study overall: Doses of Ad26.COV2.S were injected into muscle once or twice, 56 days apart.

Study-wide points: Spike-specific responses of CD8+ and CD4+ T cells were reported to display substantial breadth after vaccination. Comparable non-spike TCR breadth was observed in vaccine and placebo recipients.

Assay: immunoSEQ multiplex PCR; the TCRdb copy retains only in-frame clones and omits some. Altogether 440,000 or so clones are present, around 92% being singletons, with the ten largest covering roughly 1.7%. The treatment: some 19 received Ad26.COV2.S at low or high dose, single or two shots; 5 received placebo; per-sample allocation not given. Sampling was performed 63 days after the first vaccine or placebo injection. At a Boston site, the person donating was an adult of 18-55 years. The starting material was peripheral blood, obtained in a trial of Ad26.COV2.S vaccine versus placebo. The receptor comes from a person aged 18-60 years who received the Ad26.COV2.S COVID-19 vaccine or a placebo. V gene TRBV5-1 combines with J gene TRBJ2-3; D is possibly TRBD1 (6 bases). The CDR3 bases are TGCGCCAGCGCTACAGGGATGGCAGATACGCAGTATTTT. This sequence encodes CASATGMADTQYF.